This TCR beta chain was recorded in a study of T-cell memory formation after mild COVID-19. At the level of the study: TCR clusters largely stayed donor specific.

About this clonotype itself: Its antigen is not known.

Findings and limits, study-wide: Researchers report contracting CD4+ clones mostly in CM and EM, with CD8+ clones in EMRA.

Using its own MiXCR run on the 5' RACE reads, TCRdb lists one record per CDR3 protein. The data contain roughly 610,000 distinct CDR3 sequences, around a sixth of them seen just once; the ten biggest clones take up just over 8%. This CDR3 is 13 amino acids long. Germline loops: CDR1 SGHVS, CDR2 FNYEAQ. V was pared by 6 bases and J by 0 bases, with 9 bases between. The sequenced sample was PBMCs or a T cell subset sorted from them (not recorded which). The clonotype was recovered from an adult woman who had mild COVID-19 (a few samples of this study predate the infection). Cell type and time point are not known. The chain couples TRBV7-6 to TRBJ2-7; tentatively, D is TRBD1 (5 bases). The CDR3 region has the DNA TGTGCCAGCAGATCCGACAGCTCCTACGAGCAGTACTTC. It yields the protein CASRSDSSYEQYF.